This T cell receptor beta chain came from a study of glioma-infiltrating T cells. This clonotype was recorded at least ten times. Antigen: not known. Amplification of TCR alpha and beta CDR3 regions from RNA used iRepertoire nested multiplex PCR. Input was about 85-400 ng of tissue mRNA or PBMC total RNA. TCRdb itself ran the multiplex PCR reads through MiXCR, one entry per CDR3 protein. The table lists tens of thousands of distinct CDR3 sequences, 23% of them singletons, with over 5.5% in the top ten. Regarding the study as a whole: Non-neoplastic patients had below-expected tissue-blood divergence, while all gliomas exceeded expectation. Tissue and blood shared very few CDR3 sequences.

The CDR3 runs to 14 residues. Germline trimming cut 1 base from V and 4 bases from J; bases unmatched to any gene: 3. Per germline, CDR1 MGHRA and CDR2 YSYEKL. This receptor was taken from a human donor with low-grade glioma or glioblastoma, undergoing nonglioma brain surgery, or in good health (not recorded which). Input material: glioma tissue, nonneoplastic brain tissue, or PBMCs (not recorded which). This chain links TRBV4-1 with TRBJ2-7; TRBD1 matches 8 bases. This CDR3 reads CASSQVRGHYEQYF. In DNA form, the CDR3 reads TGCGCCAGCAGCCAAGTCAGGGGGCATTACGAGCAGTACTTC.